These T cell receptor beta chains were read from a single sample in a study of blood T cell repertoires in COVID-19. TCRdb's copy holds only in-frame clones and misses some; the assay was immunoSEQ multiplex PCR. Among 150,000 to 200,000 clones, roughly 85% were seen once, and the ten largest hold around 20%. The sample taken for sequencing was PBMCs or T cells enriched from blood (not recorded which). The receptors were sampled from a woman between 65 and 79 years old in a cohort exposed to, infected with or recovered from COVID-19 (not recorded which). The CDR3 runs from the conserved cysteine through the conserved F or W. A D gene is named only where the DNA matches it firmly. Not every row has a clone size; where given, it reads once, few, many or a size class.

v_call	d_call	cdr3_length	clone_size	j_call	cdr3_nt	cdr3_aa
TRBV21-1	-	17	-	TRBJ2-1	TGTGCCAGCAGCGGACGACTAGCGGGAGGGCACTACAATGAGCAGTTCTTC	CASSGRLAGGHYNEQFF
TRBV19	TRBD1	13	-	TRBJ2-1	TGTGCCAGTACTCACGCCAGGGGGTTTGAGCAGTTCTTC	CASTHARGFEQFF
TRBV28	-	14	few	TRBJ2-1	TGTGCCAGCAGTTTGACTAGGGTGATTAATGAGCAGTTCTTC	CASSLTRVINEQFF
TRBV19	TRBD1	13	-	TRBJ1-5	TGTGCCAGTAGTTGGGACAGCTATCAGCCCCAGCATTTT	CASSWDSYQPQHF
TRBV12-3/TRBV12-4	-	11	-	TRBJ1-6	TGTGCCAGCAGTTCGAATTCACCCCTCCACTTT	CASSSNSPLHF
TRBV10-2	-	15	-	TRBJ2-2	TGCGCCACTCGATCCGGGACACCGAACACCGGGGAGCTGTTTTTT	CATRSGTPNTGELFF
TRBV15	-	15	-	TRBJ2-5	TGTGCCACCAGCAGAGATCCGTCGGGGGAAGAGACCCAGTACTTC	CATSRDPSGEETQYF
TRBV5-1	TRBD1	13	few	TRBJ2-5	TGCGCCAGCAGCACGACAGGGAAAGAGACCCAGTACTTC	CASSTTGKETQYF
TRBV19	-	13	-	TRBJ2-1	TGTGCCAGTAGTATAGCGGTATACAATGAGCAGTTCTTC	CASSIAVYNEQFF
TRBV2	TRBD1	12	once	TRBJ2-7	TGTGCCAACCACAGGGGTGCCTACGAGCAGTACTTC	CANHRGAYEQYF
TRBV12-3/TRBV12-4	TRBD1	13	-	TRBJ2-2	TGTGCCAGCAGGCGCACAGGGGGCCAGGAGCTGTTTTTT	CASRRTGGQELFF
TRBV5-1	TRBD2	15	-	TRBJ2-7	TGCGCCAGCAGCTTGACTAGCGGGAGTTACTACGAGCAGTACTTC	CASSLTSGSYYEQYF
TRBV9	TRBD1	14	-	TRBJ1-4	TGTGCCAGCAGCGTAGACAGGGGAGGTGAAAAACTGTTTTTT	CASSVDRGGEKLFF
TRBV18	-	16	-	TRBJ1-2	TGTGCCAGCTCACTCAATCCGGGGCAGGGGTATAGAGGCTACACCTTC	CASSLNPGQGYRGYTF
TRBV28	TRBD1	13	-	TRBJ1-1	TGTGCCAGCAGTACCGGACAGGGGGTTGAAGCTTTCTTT	CASSTGQGVEAFF
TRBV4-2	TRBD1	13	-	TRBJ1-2	TGTGCCAGCAGCCAGGCCGGGACAGATGGCTACACCTTC	CASSQAGTDGYTF
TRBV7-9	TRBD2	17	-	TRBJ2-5	TGTGCCAGCAGCCCCGGACTAGCGGGAGGGACCTCGGGGACCCAGTACTTC	CASSPGLAGGTSGTQYF
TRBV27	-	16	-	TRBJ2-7	TGTGCCAGCAGTCTGATAGCGACGCAATACCCCTACGAGCAGTACTTC	CASSLIATQYPYEQYF
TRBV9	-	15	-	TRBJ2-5	TGTGCCAGCAGTCCCTCCCCGGGGAGTGAAGAGACCCAGTACTTC	CASSPSPGSEETQYF
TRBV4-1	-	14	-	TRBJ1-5	TGCGCCACCGAGGCGGTCTTTTCCGGTCAGCCCCAGCATTTT	CATEAVFSGQPQHF
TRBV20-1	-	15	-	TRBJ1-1	TGCAGTGCTAGTTTACTTGGGCAGGAATTTACTGAAGCTTTCTTT	CSASLLGQEFTEAFF
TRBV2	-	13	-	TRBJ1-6	TGTGCCAGCAGTGAGGAGGAAAATTCACCCCTCCACTTT	CASSEEENSPLHF
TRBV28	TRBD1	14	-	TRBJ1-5	TGTGCCAGCAGCTCCGGGACAGGGGTTCAGCCCCAGCATTTT	CASSSGTGVQPQHF
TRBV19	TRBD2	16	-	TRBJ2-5	TGTGCCAGTACTATGGGGGGACTAGCGGGAGTCGAGACCCAGTACTTC	CASTMGGLAGVETQYF
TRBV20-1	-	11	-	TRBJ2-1	TGCAGTGCGGACACCCGGAATGAGCAGTTCTTC	CSADTRNEQFF
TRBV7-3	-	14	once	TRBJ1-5	TGTGCCAGCAGCTCCCATACAGGGTCCCAGCCCCAGCATTTT	CASSSHTGSQPQHF